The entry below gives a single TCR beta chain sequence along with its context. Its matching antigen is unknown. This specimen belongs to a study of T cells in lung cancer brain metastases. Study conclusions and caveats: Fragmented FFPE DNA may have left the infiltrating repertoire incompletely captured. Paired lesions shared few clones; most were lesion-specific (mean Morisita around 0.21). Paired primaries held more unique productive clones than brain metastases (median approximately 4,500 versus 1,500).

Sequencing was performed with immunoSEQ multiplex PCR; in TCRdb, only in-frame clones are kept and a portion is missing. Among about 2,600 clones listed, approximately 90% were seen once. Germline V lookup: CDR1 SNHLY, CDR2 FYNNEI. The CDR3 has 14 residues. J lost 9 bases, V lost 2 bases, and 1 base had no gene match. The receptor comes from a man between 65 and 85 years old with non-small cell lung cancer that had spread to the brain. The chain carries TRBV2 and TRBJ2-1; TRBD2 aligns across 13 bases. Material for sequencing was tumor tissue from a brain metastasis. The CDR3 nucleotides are TGTGCCAGCAGTGAAAGACTAGCGGGAGGTGAGCAGTTCTTC. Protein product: CASSERLAGGEQFF.